This is a list of T cell receptor beta chains from one sample in a study of OX40 agonist ivuxolimab in advanced cancers. Here immunoSEQ multiplex PCR was the method, and the copy in TCRdb shows in-frame clones only, minus some. Here the sample spans more than 45,000 clones, 86% being singletons. The sequenced sample was CD4+ or CD8+ T cells sorted from blood, obtained in a trial of the OX40 agonist ivuxolimab. The origin of the receptors is an adult with an advanced solid tumor such as melanoma, head and neck, liver or kidney cancer. The CDR3 runs from the conserved cysteine through the conserved F or W. D genes are given only for firm matches. Clone size is given for some rows only: seen once, a few or many times, or a class if the clone is expanded.

J gene,clone size,D gene,V gene,CDR3 DNA,CDR3 protein
TRBJ2-1,once,TRBD1,TRBV9,TGTGCCAGCAGCGTACGGACAGGGGCCTTTACAAGTGAGCAGTTCTTC,CASSVRTGAFTSEQFF
TRBJ1-2,NA,TRBD1,TRBV29-1,TGCAGCGTTGACACCCCAGACAGGGCCCTCTATGGCTACACCTTC,CSVDTPDRALYGYTF
TRBJ1-1,once,NA,TRBV28,TGTGCCAGCTTAAGACTTGAGATGAACACTGAAGCTTTCTTT,CASLRLEMNTEAFF
TRBJ2-3,NA,TRBD2,TRBV5-1,TGCGCCAGCAGCTTGGCGGGGGGGCGCGGGGATACGCAGTATTTT,CASSLAGGRGDTQYF
TRBJ2-1,once,NA,TRBV6-4,TGTGCCAGCAGTGACTCGAGTCGATTCAGGGTAAATGAGCAGTTCTTC,CASSDSSRFRVNEQFF
TRBJ2-7,NA,NA,TRBV30,TGTGCCTGGAGTGGGGGCGCGGACGAGCAGTACTTC,CAWSGGADEQYF
TRBJ2-6,NA,NA,TRBV27,TGTGCCAGCAGTTTCTGGGGGAACGGGGCCAACGTCCTGACTTTC,CASSFWGNGANVLTF
TRBJ2-5,NA,TRBD1,TRBV27,TGTGCCAGCAGTCCCAGGACAGGGGTTGGCGAAGAGACCCAGTACTTC,CASSPRTGVGEETQYF
TRBJ1-3,NA,NA,TRBV9,TGTGCCAGCAGCGTACGGGACCTTTTCTCTGGAAACACCATATATTTT,CASSVRDLFSGNTIYF
TRBJ1-4,NA,TRBD1,TRBV7-6,TGTGCCAGCAGCTTAGCAGGGGGCCCCTATGAAAAACTGTTTTTT,CASSLAGGPYEKLFF
TRBJ2-2,NA,NA,TRBV7-6,TGTGCCAGCAGCCTCACCCTATCGGCCGGGGAGCTGTTTTTT,CASSLTLSAGELFF
TRBJ1-2,few,NA,TRBV7-9,TGTGCCAGCAGCTTGGCGCAGGCTGGTCACTATGGCTACACCTTC,CASSLAQAGHYGYTF
TRBJ2-3,NA,TRBD2,TRBV10-3,TGTGCCATCAGTGAGTCCAGCGGGGGCCCAGATACGCAGTATTTT,CAISESSGGPDTQYF
TRBJ2-7,few,TRBD2,TRBV7-8,TGTGCCAGCAGCTTTAGTGGCGGGGGGGACCCCTACGAGCAGTACTTC,CASSFSGGGDPYEQYF
TRBJ2-1,NA,TRBD2,TRBV27,TGTGCCAGCAGTCGGACTAGAAGCTCCTACAATGAGCAGTTCTTC,CASSRTRSSYNEQFF
TRBJ1-2,NA,NA,TRBV9,TGTGCCAGCAGCTCCGGGGGGTCTAACTATGGCTACACCTTC,CASSSGGSNYGYTF
TRBJ1-2,once,NA,TRBV7-2,TGTGCCAGCCGAGGGGGGAGGACCTATGGCTACACCTTC,CASRGGRTYGYTF
TRBJ2-7,NA,TRBD2,TRBV19,TGTGCCAGTAGTAGAACCTGGGGAGGGACCGACTCCTACGAGCAGTACTTC,CASSRTWGGTDSYEQYF
TRBJ1-6,NA,NA,TRBV19,TGTGCCAGTAGTTGGGCAGGGCTTAATTCACCCCTCCACTTT,CASSWAGLNSPLHF
TRBJ2-7,NA,TRBD2,TRBV5-1,TGCGCCAGCAGCTTCACCCCCCTAGGGGCGGGGGTTACCTACGAGCAGTACTTC,CASSFTPLGAGVTYEQYF
TRBJ2-7,NA,TRBD1,TRBV13,TGTGCCAGCAGCCAAGACAGGGGGCCCTACGAGCAGTACTTC,CASSQDRGPYEQYF
TRBJ2-6,few,NA,TRBV9,TGTGCCAGCAGCCCCGTCTCCGGGGCCAACGTCCTGACTTTC,CASSPVSGANVLTF
TRBJ1-3,few,NA,TRBV7-9,TGTGCCAGCAGCTTAGCAGGATCTGCAAACACCATATATTTT,CASSLAGSANTIYF
TRBJ1-1,NA,NA,TRBV7-3,TGTGCCAGCAGCTCTCAAAGGGACACTGAAGCTTTCTTT,CASSSQRDTEAFF
TRBJ2-3,NA,TRBD2,TRBV5-8,TGTGCCAGCAGCTTGGAGCTAGCGGGGGCCTCTTTCACAGATACGCAGTATTTT,CASSLELAGASFTDTQYF
TRBJ2-2,NA,NA,TRBV9,TGTGCCAGCTGCCGGGACCTGAACACCGGGGAGCTGTTTTTT,CASCRDLNTGELFF
TRBJ1-1,NA,TRBD1,TRBV19,TGTGCCAGTAGCCCCATACAGGGGGGAGCTTTCTTT,CASSPIQGGAFF
TRBJ2-7,NA,NA,TRBV5-1,TGCGCCAGCAGTTCTCCCGAGACAGCCACCTACGAGCAGTACTTC,CASSSPETATYEQYF
TRBJ2-7,NA,NA,TRBV7-6,TGTGCCAGCAGCTGGAGGGGTGTCTACGAGCAGTACTTC,CASSWRGVYEQYF
TRBJ1-5,NA,TRBD1,TRBV2,TGTGCCAGCAGTCCGGACAGGGGGAATCAGCCCCAGCATTTT,CASSPDRGNQPQHF
TRBJ2-3,NA,TRBD2,TRBV5-6,TGTGCCAGCAGCTTTAGACTAGCGGGTCCACCAGATACGCAGTATTTT,CASSFRLAGPPDTQYF
TRBJ2-5,NA,TRBD2,TRBV19,TGTGCCAGTAGTATAGCCTCGGGGGGGGAAGAGACCCAGTACTTC,CASSIASGGEETQYF
TRBJ2-3,once,NA,TRBV7-3,TGTGCCAGCAGCTTAACCCCTCTGGGGGGCACAGATACGCAGTATTTT,CASSLTPLGGTDTQYF
TRBJ1-5,NA,TRBD1,TRBV6-1,TGTGCCAGCAGCACGGGACAGGGTGATCAGCCCCAGCATTTT,CASSTGQGDQPQHF
TRBJ1-6,NA,NA,TRBV27,TGTGCCAGCACCCTTGTTTGGGGAGGACCCCTCCACTTT,CASTLVWGGPLHF
TRBJ1-5,NA,NA,TRBV6-6,TGTGCCAGCAGTTACACAGATAGCAATCAGCCCCAGCATTTT,CASSYTDSNQPQHF
TRBJ1-6,NA,NA,TRBV10-3,TGTGCCATCAGCCGCGGGGACTCACCCCTCCACTTT,CAISRGDSPLHF
TRBJ2-7,NA,TRBD2,TRBV6-4,TGTGCCAGCAGTGACGTTACGGGGCTAGCGGGGGGTATACCAAACTCTTACGAGCAGTACTTC,CASSDVTGLAGGIPNSYEQYF
TRBJ1-5,once,NA,TRBV28,TGTGCCAGTAGCCCGACGGCCGGGCGGTCCAATCAGCCCCAGCATTTT,CASSPTAGRSNQPQHF
TRBJ2-7,NA,TRBD1,TRBV27,TGTGCCAGCAGTTCTACCCGGGACAGGGCCGAGCAGTACTTC,CASSSTRDRAEQYF
TRBJ2-7,NA,NA,TRBV29-1,TGCAGCGTTCAGGGACCCGTCTCCTACGAGCAGTACTTC,CSVQGPVSYEQYF
TRBJ2-2,few,NA,TRBV6-4,TGTGCCAGCAGTGACTGGGACCAAACCGGGGAGCTGTTTTTT,CASSDWDQTGELFF
TRBJ1-5,NA,NA,TRBV4-1,TGTGCCAGCAGCCCTGAGAAACGGGCGCACGGTCAGCCCCAGCATTTT,CASSPEKRAHGQPQHF
TRBJ2-5,NA,TRBD2,TRBV6-5,TGTGCCAGCAAGGGACTAGCGGGGCAAGAGACCCAGTACTTC,CASKGLAGQETQYF
TRBJ2-2,NA,NA,TRBV11-3,TGTGCCAGCAGCTTAGAACCCCGGCCCTCCGGGGAGCTGTTTTTT,CASSLEPRPSGELFF
TRBJ1-6,NA,NA,TRBV28,TGTGCCAGCAGTCGGCGCGGGGGGAATAATTCACCCCTCCACTTT,CASSRRGGNNSPLHF
TRBJ1-2,NA,TRBD1,TRBV15,TGTGCCACGGGGACAGGCACTTACAACTATGGCTACACCTTC,CATGTGTYNYGYTF
TRBJ2-7,NA,NA,TRBV19,TGTGCCAGTAGGCAACGGCCCGGGGGCGCCGGGTCCGAGCAGTACTTC,CASRQRPGGAGSEQYF
TRBJ1-1,NA,NA,TRBV27,TGTGCCAGCACATGGGGCACACCAGGGCGCACTGAAGCTTTCTTT,CASTWGTPGRTEAFF
TRBJ2-3,once,TRBD1,TRBV2,TGTGCCAGCAGCCCGCAGGGGGCCACAGATACGCAGTATTTT,CASSPQGATDTQYF
TRBJ2-1,NA,TRBD1,TRBV28,TGTGCCAGCATCCCCCTCCGACAGGGAGATAGACTAATCCTCTACAATGAGCAGTTCTTC,CASIPLRQGDRLILYNEQFF
TRBJ1-2,NA,TRBD1,TRBV6-5,TGTGCCAGCAGTTACTCGCTACAGGGGAACTATGGCTACACCTTC,CASSYSLQGNYGYTF
TRBJ2-6,once,NA,TRBV19,TGTGCCAGTAGTATGACAGGAGGGTCTGGGGCCAACGTCCTGACTTTC,CASSMTGGSGANVLTF
TRBJ2-1,NA,NA,TRBV7-2,TGTGCCAGCAGCCAGCAGGGATACTCGGGCGTTAATGAGCAGTTCTTC,CASSQQGYSGVNEQFF
TRBJ2-2,NA,NA,TRBV7-9,TGTGCCAGCAGCCAGACGGCAGTCACCGGGGAGCTGTTTTTT,CASSQTAVTGELFF
TRBJ2-1,once,NA,TRBV14,TGTGCCAGCAGCCAAGACAGCGAGCAGTTCTTC,CASSQDSEQFF
TRBJ2-5,NA,NA,TRBV28,TGTGCCAGCCTTGGGGGGACCCAGTACTTC,CASLGGTQYF
TRBJ1-1,NA,NA,TRBV21-1,TGTGCCAGCAGCAACCTGGGAATGTCCAATGGAAACACTGAAGCTTTCTTT,CASSNLGMSNGNTEAFF
TRBJ1-4,NA,NA,TRBV5-4,TGTGCCAGCAGCTCACAAGGATCGCCTAATGAAAAACTGTTTTTT,CASSSQGSPNEKLFF
TRBJ2-5,NA,NA,TRBV19,TGTGCCAGTAGTATTATATCAGGTCAAGAGACCCAGTACTTC,CASSIISGQETQYF